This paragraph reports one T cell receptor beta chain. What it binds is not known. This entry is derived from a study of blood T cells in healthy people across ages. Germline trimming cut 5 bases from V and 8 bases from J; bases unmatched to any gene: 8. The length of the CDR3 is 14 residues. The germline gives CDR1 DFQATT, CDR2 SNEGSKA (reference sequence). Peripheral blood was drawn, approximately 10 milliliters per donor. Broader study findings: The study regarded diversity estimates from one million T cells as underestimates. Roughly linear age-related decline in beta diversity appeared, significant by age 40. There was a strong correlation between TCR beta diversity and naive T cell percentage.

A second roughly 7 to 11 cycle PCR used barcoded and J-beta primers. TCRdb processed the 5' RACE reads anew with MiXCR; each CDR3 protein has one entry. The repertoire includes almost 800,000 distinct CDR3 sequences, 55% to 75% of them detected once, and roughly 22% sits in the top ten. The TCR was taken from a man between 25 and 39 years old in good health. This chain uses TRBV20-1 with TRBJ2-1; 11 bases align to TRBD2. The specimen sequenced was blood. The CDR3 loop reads CSADTSGRWYEQFF. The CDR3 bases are TGCAGTGCTGATACTAGCGGGAGATGGTATGAGCAGTTCTTC.